Listed below are T cell receptor beta chains from one sample, sequenced in a study of blood T cell repertoires in COVID-19. Profiled with immunoSEQ multiplex PCR; TCRdb holds only in-frame clones, not every one. There are around 270,000 clones in the sample; 70% to 90% occur only once, and about 0.9% lies in the top ten. Material: peripheral blood. These TCRs come from a human donor with COVID-19, enrolled during active disease. The donor label of this sample is uncertain. The conserved cysteine and the conserved F or W are not part of the CDR3 here.

length | V | CDR3
12 | TRBV12-5 | ASGLDRAGEKLF
11 | TRBV5-6 | ASSSGQGRPQH
11 | TRBV11-3 | ASSLEGGETQY
15 | TRBV25-1 | ASSEYIRGWDNSPLH
14 | TRBV24-1 | ATSDFSTRGYETQY
15 | TRBV9 | ASSEGGSGRTSDEQY
11 | TRBV5-6 | ASSPRGGGEQY
14 | TRBV5-1 | ASSLGSNSNNQPQH
14 | TRBV28 | ASSYGSSVSGYGYT
13 | TRBV25-1 | ASSAPLDREDGYT
13 | TRBV4-1 | ASSQNRATNEKLF
13 | TRBV11-2 | ASTTRQGNTGELF
14 | TRBV28 | ASRMSGQISGNTIY
13 | TRBV5-5 | ASSLDPGIGYGYT
13 | TRBV7-7 | ASSQGTSVSYEQY
13 | TRBV27 | ASSLGQQGNQPQH
14 | TRBV5-1 | ASSFEGGEAYNEQF
12 | TRBV2 | ASSDIPTAYGYT
17 | TRBV9 | ASSEPLAGGPSSYNEQF
12 | TRBV11-2 | ASSLRANTGELF
13 | TRBV5-6 | ASSLLSGVGTEAF
13 | TRBV15 | ATSRVRGANTEAF
13 | TRBV5-6 | ASSRDISSPYEQY
15 | TRBV5-1 | ASSLGGAGLAQETQY
12 | TRBV11-2 | ASSQQRDTDTQY
16 | TRBV6-1 | ASSELSYGGPNTGELF
11 | TRBV25-1 | ASSEYIFRGQY
14 | TRBV6-5 | ASSSPPGRGVYEQY
14 | TRBV27 | ASSHPLGLFTDTQY
12 | TRBV6-6 | ASSYGQNGEKLF
12 | TRBV19 | ASSPGQGAEKLF
13 | TRBV5-4 | ASSSRPLGGGELF
12 | TRBV28 | ASRLSGTAYGYT
14 | TRBV7-3 | ASSLSVTSGMNTQY
15 | TRBV10-3 | AIPTGDPLKANYGYT
12 | TRBV12-5 | ASGKRENSHEQF
11 | TRBV30 | AWSAAGDTEAF
13 | TRBV9 | ASSVDARGLNEQY
13 | TRBV6-2/TRBV6-3 | ASSYSSLRNQPQH
12 | TRBV9 | ASSLLADLDTQY
14 | TRBV6-2/TRBV6-3 | ASSRPAVTSTDTQY
12 | TRBV6-2/TRBV6-3 | ASSYPGARQPQH
13 | TRBV27 | ASSGWGGSNTEAF
14 | TRBV18 | ASSPRTGTTNEKLF
18 | TRBV3-1/TRBV3-2 | ASSQENGDYPPSSYNEQF
13 | TRBV7-9 | ASSFRTSGRDEQF
11 | TRBV12-3/TRBV12-4 | ASSLASSYGYT
13 | TRBV28 | ASRRTGGVNQPQH
13 | TRBV28 | ASSFTGDRDYGYT
10 | TRBV9 | ASSLDSYEQY
14 | TRBV25-1 | ASSEYSTGPGNTIY
15 | TRBV27 | ASSSPGQGSFNSPLH
14 | TRBV5-1 | ASTNRDRGDTGELF
11 | TRBV12-3/TRBV12-4 | ASSFTDNQPQH